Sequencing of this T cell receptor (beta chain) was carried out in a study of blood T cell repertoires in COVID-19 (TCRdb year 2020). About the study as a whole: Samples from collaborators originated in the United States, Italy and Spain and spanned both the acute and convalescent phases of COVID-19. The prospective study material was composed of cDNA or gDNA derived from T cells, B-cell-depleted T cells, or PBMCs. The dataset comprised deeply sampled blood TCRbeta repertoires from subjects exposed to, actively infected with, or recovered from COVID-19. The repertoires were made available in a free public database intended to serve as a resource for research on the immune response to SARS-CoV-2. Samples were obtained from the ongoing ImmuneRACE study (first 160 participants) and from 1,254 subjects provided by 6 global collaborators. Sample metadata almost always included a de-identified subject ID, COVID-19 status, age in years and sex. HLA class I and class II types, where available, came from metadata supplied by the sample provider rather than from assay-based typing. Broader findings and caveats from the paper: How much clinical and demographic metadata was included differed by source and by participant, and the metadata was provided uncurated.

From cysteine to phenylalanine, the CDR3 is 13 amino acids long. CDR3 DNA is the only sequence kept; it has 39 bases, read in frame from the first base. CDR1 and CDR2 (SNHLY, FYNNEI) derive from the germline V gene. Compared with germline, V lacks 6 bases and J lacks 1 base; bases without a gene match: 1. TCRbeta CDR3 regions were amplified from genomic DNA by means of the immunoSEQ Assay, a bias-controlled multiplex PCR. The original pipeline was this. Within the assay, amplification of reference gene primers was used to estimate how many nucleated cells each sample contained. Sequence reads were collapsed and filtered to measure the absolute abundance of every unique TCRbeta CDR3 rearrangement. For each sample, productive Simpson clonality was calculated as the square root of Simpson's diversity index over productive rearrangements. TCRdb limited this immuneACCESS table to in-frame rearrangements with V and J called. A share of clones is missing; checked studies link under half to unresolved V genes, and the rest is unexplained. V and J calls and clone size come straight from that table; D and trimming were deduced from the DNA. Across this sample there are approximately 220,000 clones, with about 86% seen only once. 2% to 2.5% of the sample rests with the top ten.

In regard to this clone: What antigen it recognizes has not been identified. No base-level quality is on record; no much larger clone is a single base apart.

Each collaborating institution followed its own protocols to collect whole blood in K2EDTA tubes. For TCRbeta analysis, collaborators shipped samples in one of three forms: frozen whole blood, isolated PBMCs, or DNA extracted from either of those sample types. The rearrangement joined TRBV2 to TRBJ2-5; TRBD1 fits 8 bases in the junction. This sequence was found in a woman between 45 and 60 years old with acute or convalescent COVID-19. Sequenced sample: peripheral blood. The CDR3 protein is CASRGQGQETQYF. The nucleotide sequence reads TGTGCCAGCAGAGGACAGGGCCAAGAGACCCAGTACTTC.